This TCR beta chain was recorded in a study of blood T cell repertoires in COVID-19. Turning to the study itself: From the United States, Italy and Spain came samples of acute and convalescent COVID-19. Sources were T cells, B-cell-depleted T cells, or PBMCs; the material itself was cDNA or gDNA.

This CDR3 is built from 15 residues. Germline CDR1 LNHDA, CDR2 SQIVND (reference sequence). V lost 5 bases, J lost 5 bases, and 6 bases stayed unmatched. Methods used by the authors: Amplifying reference gene primers gave estimates of nucleated cell counts. The protocol was immunoSEQ multiplex PCR, while the TCRdb copy is restricted to in-frame clones and leaves out a portion. Clone size and the V and J calls come from that table; the DNA yielded D and trimming. The data hold over 300,000 clones, with about 90% observed a single time. The chain is built from TRBV19 and TRBJ2-2, with 9 bases fitting TRBD2. The material sequenced was peripheral blood. This TCR came from a man between 18 and 35 years old with active or convalescent COVID-19. CDR3 sequence reads: CASSGAGGSTGELFF. The CDR3 DNA reads TGTGCCAGTAGTGGAGCGGGGGGATCGACCGGGGAGCTGTTTTTT.